Detailed here is one T cell receptor (beta chain). CDR3 length equals 15 residues. Trimming cost V 4 bases and J 1 base, with 14 bases left between them. Germline V lookup: CDR1 SGHRS, CDR2 YFSETQ. The record originates from a study of T cells of healthy individuals. Each CDR3 protein gets one entry after TCRdb re-called the 5' RACE reads with MiXCR. The table has 50,000 to 55,000 distinct CDR3 sequences, roughly 14% seen once. The V call is TRBV5-1, the J call TRBJ2-5, with D possibly called TRBD1 or TRBD2 (5 bases each). The sequence came from a human donor in good health. The CDR3 loop is CASSPGPLIQETQYF. CDR3 DNA sequence: TGCGCCAGCAGCCCGGGACCGCTAATCCAAGAGACCCAGTACTTC.